These 20 T cell receptor beta chains were all obtained from the same sample, sequenced in a study of PD-L1 blockade in urothelial cancer. Time point meaning: peripheral blood 6 weeks after treatment start. Only in-frame clones appear in the TCRdb table, and some are missing; sequencing was by immunoSEQ multiplex PCR. The data contain around 50,000 clones, 88% of them singletons. The sample consisted of PBMCs, taken around atezolizumab (anti-PD-L1) treatment. These receptors came from a man in his sixties with urothelial cancer.

The gene calls are TRBV28 and TRBJ1-4; perhaps TRBD1 as D (6 bases). Germline assignment: CDR1 MDHEN and CDR2 SYDVKM. This CDR3 is built from 15 residues. The V end lost 5 bases, the J end lost 7 bases, and 17 bases lay between the germline ends. CDR3 nucleotides: TGTGCCAGCAGTCCACAGGGAGGGGGTGCTGAAAAACTGTTTTTT. Its translation: CASSPQGGGAEKLFF. Drawing the rest from reference TRBV28 and TRBJ1-4, the complete variable domain is DVKVTQSSRYLVKRTGEKVFLECVQDMDHENMFWYRQDPGLGLRLIYFSYDVKMKEKGDIPEGYSVSREKKERFSLILESASTNQTSMYLCASSPQGGGAEKLFFGSGTQLSVL.

The gene calls are TRBV30 and TRBJ1-2, with D possibly being TRBD1 (5 bases). Trimming took 0 bases from V and 0 from J, leaving 11 bases between them. CDR3 length equals 15 residues. Germline V gene sequence: CDR1 GTSNPN, CDR2 SVGIG (reference sequence). As DNA, the CDR3 is TGTGCCTGGAGTGTACCCAGGGCCGCTAACTATGGCTACACCTTC. Translation gives CAWSVPRAANYGYTF.

V and J are TRBV5-1 and TRBJ2-7; 13 bases are shared with TRBD2. Trimming cost V 4 bases and J 4 bases; bases outside gene matches: 5. This CDR3 spans 15 amino acids. Germline loops: CDR1 SGHRS, CDR2 YFSETQ. CDR3 sequence reads: CASSRGTSGVYEQYF. The CDR3 DNA reads TGCGCCAGCAGCCGGGGGACTAGCGGGGTTTACGAGCAGTACTTC.

The rearrangement joins TRBV6-5 to TRBJ1-1; D not certain. From germline, CDR1 is MNHEY and CDR2 SVGAGI. Trimming took 0 bases from V and 1 from J, leaving 9 bases between them. The CDR3 length is 15 residues. The CDR3 sequence is CASSYSPNRNTEAFF. The CDR3 DNA is TGTGCCAGCAGTTACTCCCCGAACAGGAACACTGAAGCTTTCTTT.

V and J are TRBV9 and TRBJ1-2; 8 bases are shared with TRBD1. CDR3 length equals 15 residues. J gave up 3 bases and V 0 bases, and 4 bases lay outside the gene matches. Germline values: CDR1 SGDLS, CDR2 YYNGEE. Here the CDR3 DNA reads TGTGCCAGCAGCGTAGTCGCAGGGGGCGACTATGGCTACACCTTC. Translating gives CASSVVAGGDYGYTF. The full variable domain, in which reference TRBV9 and TRBJ1-2 provide the parts outside the CDR3, is DSGVTQTPKHLITATGQRVTLRCSPRSGDLSVYWYQQSLDQGLQFLIQYYNGEERAKGNILERFSAQQFPDLHSELNLSSLELGDSALYFCASSVVAGGDYGYTFGSGTRLTVV.

The chain carries TRBV9 and TRBJ2-3; 9 bases match TRBD1. V trimming: 0 bases; J trimming: 2 bases; junction bases outside the gene matches: 13. CDR3 length: 19 residues. Germline CDR1 SGDLS, CDR2 YYNGEE. The CDR3 protein is CASSVGRQGGPLSTDTQYF. The CDR3 region has the DNA TGTGCCAGCAGCGTAGGACGACAGGGGGGCCCCTTATCCACAGATACGCAGTATTTT.

The chain has TRBV6-5 and TRBJ2-1; 8 positions match TRBD1. J lost 3 bases, V lost 4 bases, and 5 bases had no gene match. The CDR3 length is 15 residues. Germline V gene lookup returns CDR1 MNHEY and CDR2 SVGAGI. The CDR3 reads CASSFDGTGYNEQFF. The CDR3 DNA reads TGTGCCAGCAGTTTTGACGGGACAGGCTACAATGAGCAGTTCTTC.

The chain uses TRBV6-1 and TRBJ2-6, with D unclear. Germline CDR1 is MNHNS and CDR2 is SASEGT. CDR3 length: 13 amino acids. The V and J ends lost 8 bases and 1 base respectively, with 6 bases between them. The CDR3 DNA reads TGTGCCAGCGGCCAATCTGGGGCCAACGTCCTGACTTTC. Translating it yields CASGQSGANVLTF.

This clone was seen a single time. This CDR3 reads CASSSLASSTDTQYF. CDR3 in DNA: TGCGCCAGCAGCTCCTTAGCGAGTAGCACAGATACGCAGTATTTT. V gene TRBV5-1 combines with J gene TRBJ2-3; weak D call: TRBD2 (5 bases). Germline V gene lookup returns CDR1 SGHRS and CDR2 YFSETQ. Trimming stripped 3 bases from V and 0 bases from J, with 11 bases between. This CDR3 spans 15 amino acids.

The chain has TRBV7-8 and TRBJ1-1; D unclear. The CDR3 runs 13 residues. The germline V and J ends were trimmed by 2 bases and 5 bases, with 9 bases remaining between them. CDR1 is SGHVS and CDR2 is FQNEAQ in the germline V gene. The CDR3 DNA reads as TGTGCCAGCAGCTTACGGGATGGGACTGAAGCTTTCTTT. Its protein is CASSLRDGTEAFF.

V gene TRBV9 combines with J gene TRBJ2-1; 7 bases line up with TRBD1. The CDR3 extends over 15 amino acids. V lost 2 bases, J lost 9 bases, and 11 bases stayed unmatched. Germline V lookup: CDR1 SGDLS, CDR2 YYNGEE. CDR3 loop: CASSVSPDRVAEQFF. CDR3 sequence (DNA): TGTGCCAGCAGCGTCTCCCCCGACAGGGTGGCTGAGCAGTTCTTC.

The genes are TRBV5-1 and TRBJ2-4, with 9 nucleotides matching TRBD1. The CDR3 has 14 residues. Germline V gene sequence: CDR1 SGHRS, CDR2 YFSETQ. The ends lost 4 bases at V and 11 bases at J; junction bases unmatched: 10. The CDR3 nucleotides read TGCGCCAGCAGCGATTCCGGGACAGGGAACGTTCAGTACTTC. This codes for CASSDSGTGNVQYF.

The V call is TRBV7-9, the J call TRBJ1-1, with 11 nucleotides matching TRBD1. Germline assignment: CDR1 SEHNR and CDR2 FQNEAQ (reference sequence). The V and J ends lost 5 bases and 4 bases, in that order; junction bases with no gene match: 6. The CDR3 extends over 15 amino acids. CDR3 amino acids: CASSPAGQGATEAFF. The CDR3 DNA is TGTGCCAGCAGCCCAGCAGGACAGGGGGCCACTGAAGCTTTCTTT.

The chain recombines TRBV19 with TRBJ2-1; TRBD2 is a possible D gene (6 bases). From germline, CDR1 is LNHDA and CDR2 SQIVND (reference sequence). CDR3 length equals 15 residues. Trimming removed 5 bases from V and 8 bases from J, with 19 bases in between. Here the CDR3 DNA reads TGTGCCAGTAGTGTGAGAGGAGGGGACGGGGATGAGCAGTTCTTC. Encoded protein: CASSVRGGDGDEQFF.

This chain connects TRBV6-1 to TRBJ2-1, with 10 bases lining up with TRBD2. Germline V lookup: CDR1 MNHNS, CDR2 SASEGT. The CDR3 extends over 15 amino acids. Trimming took 5 bases from V and 4 from J; bases not matched to a gene: 5. The DNA for the CDR3 is TGTGCCAGCAGTTTGCGACTAGCGGGTTACAATGAGCAGTTCTTC. It encodes CASSLRLAGYNEQFF.

The rearrangement joins TRBV18 to TRBJ2-7, with D maybe TRBD2 (5 bases). The CDR3 covers 13 residues. The V gene's germline CDR1 is KGHSH and CDR2 LQKENI. Trimming cost V 3 bases and J 5 bases, with 11 bases left between them. CDR3 sequence: CASSPVWGDEQYF. DNA for the CDR3: TGTGCCAGCTCACCGGTTTGGGGAGACGAGCAGTACTTC.

The chain employs TRBV30 and TRBJ2-3; the match to TRBD1 covers 7 bases. The V gene's germline CDR1 is GTSNPN and CDR2 SVGIG (reference sequence). V trimming: 4 bases; J trimming: 2 bases; junction bases outside the gene matches: 9. The CDR3 extends over 15 amino acids. The CDR3, as DNA: TGTGCCTGGACCAGGGGTGACAGGGCCACAGATACGCAGTATTTT. Amino acids: CAWTRGDRATDTQYF.

The chain couples TRBV6-1 to TRBJ1-4; 10 bases agree with TRBD1. The germline gives CDR1 MNHNS, CDR2 SASEGT. Germline trimming cut 10 bases from V and 8 bases from J; bases unmatched to any gene: 13. The CDR3 is 15 amino acids. The CDR3 DNA is TGTGCCACAGTGACCCCGGGACAGGGGAGGGAAAAACTGTTTTTT. This gives the protein CATVTPGQGREKLFF.

The chain carries TRBV12-5 and TRBJ2-7; perhaps TRBD1 as D (6 bases). The V end was cut by 0 bases, the J end by 1 base, with 16 bases between. CDR1 and CDR2 (germline): LGHNT, FRNRAP. The CDR3 totals 17 residues. The CDR3: CASGLVLMGHGSYEQYF. As DNA, the CDR3 is TGTGCTAGTGGTTTGGTACTAATGGGACACGGGTCCTACGAGCAGTACTTC.

The rearrangement links TRBV28 to TRBJ1-2; TRBD1 aligns across 8 bases. Germline CDR1 reads MDHEN; CDR2 reads SYDVKM. The CDR3 has 18 amino acids. V gave up 7 bases and J gave up 6 bases; unmatched junction bases: 22. Here the CDR3 DNA reads TGTGCCAGCACTGACGGACAGGGAAGACCCCAAAGGATACATGGCTACACCTTC. Translation: CASTDGQGRPQRIHGYTF.